The source of this T cell receptor (beta chain) is a study of blood T cell repertoires in COVID-19. Per germline, CDR1 SGDLS and CDR2 YYNGEE. V lost 3 bases and J lost 4; bases outside the gene matches: 8. CDR3 length: 16 amino acids. The study recruited people aged about 18 to 89 years across under 25 US areas. In the study's own analysis: Estimated nucleated cell counts came from reference gene primer amplification. Assay: immunoSEQ multiplex PCR; the TCRdb copy retains only in-frame clones and omits some. The V and J calls and the clone size are those of that table, but D and trimming were determined from the DNA. Here the sample spans some 250,000 clones, about nine tenths being singletons.

The sample comprised PBMCs or T cells enriched from blood (not recorded which). The chain employs TRBV9 and TRBJ2-2, with 8 bases aligning to TRBD2. This clonotype was obtained from a man younger than 30 who had recovered from COVID-19. The CDR3 region is CASSARAGGFTGELFF. The CDR3 region has the DNA TGTGCCAGCAGCGCGAGGGCGGGGGGCTTCACCGGGGAGCTGTTTTTT.